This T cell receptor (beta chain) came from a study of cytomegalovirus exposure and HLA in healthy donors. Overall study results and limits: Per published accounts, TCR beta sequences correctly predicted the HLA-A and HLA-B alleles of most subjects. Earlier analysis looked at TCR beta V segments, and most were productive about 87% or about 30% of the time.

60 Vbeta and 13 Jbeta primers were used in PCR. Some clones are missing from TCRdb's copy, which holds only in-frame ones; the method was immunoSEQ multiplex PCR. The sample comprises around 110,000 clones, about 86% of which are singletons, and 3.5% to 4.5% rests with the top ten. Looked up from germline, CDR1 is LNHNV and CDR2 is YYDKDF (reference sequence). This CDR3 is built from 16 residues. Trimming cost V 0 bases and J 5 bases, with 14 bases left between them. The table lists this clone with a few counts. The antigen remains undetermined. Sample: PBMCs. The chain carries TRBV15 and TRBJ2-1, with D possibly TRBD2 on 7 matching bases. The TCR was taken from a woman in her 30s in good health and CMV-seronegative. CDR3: CATSREGGGKNNEQFF. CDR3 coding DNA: TGTGCCACCAGCAGAGAAGGGGGGGGGAAGAACAATGAGCAGTTCTTC.